Listed below are T cell receptor beta chains from one sample, sequenced in a study of PD-L1 blockade in urothelial cancer. Clones were read by immunoSEQ multiplex PCR, and TCRdb kept only the in-frame ones, dropping some. Among 70,000 to 75,000 clones, around 84% were seen once, and the ten largest hold 4% to 6%. The sample in question was PBMCs, obtained around atezolizumab (anti-PD-L1) treatment. The receptor source for this set is a man aged 65 to 85 with urothelial cancer. Each CDR3 is given without its conserved first and last residue.

j_gene | v_gene | CDR3aa
TRBJ2-1 | TRBV5-1 | ASSGATGLAGGGQWEQF
TRBJ2-2 | TRBV7-8 | ASSWPKREPNTGELF
TRBJ2-7 | TRBV19 | ATSLTGGPFEQY
TRBJ1-2 | TRBV30 | AWSQGGGKRDGYT
TRBJ2-1 | TRBV2 | SGGVGYNEQF
TRBJ2-2 | TRBV6-1 | ASSEVFAGGNTGELF
TRBJ2-7 | TRBV15 | ATSSSGKPHYEQY
TRBJ2-3 | TRBV19 | ASSRRLAGRVFSGTDTQY
TRBJ2-2 | TRBV5-1 | ASSLGLSNTGELF
TRBJ1-6 | TRBV6-1 | ASSSFDFPSSPLH
TRBJ1-1 | TRBV6-1 | ASGASMDTEAF
TRBJ2-7 | TRBV6-6 | ASSKSDSPLPYEQY
TRBJ1-1 | TRBV28 | ASSFRGIEAF